This T cell receptor (beta chain) is from a study of Graves' ophthalmopathy and Graves' hyperthyroidism. For this clonotype: Its cognate antigen is unknown. At one of its ends the junction is not consistent with the germline gene, which may arise from a read error.

Researchers classed hyperthyroidism as stable given no ophthalmopathy within 18 months of follow-up. Diagnoses were established from clinical symptoms, serum thyroxine, TRAb, thyroid ultrasound and orbital computed tomography. PBMCs came from roughly 9.1 ml of fresh peripheral blood. General study points: With a specificity of about 73% and a sensitivity of 60% to 71%, the model predicted ophthalmopathy progression.

As the template, RNA transcripts were used to amplify TCR beta CDR3 regions. Following a first-round RT-PCR that used HTBI primers, a second-round multiplex PCR was carried out. In TCRdb, the multiplex PCR reads were re-called with MiXCR into one record per CDR3 protein. The table includes about 400,000 distinct CDR3 sequences, approximately 15% detected once. The CDR3 spans 13 residues. In germline, CDR1 is SNHLY, CDR2 FYNNEI. The clonotype was recovered from a woman under 30 with stable Graves' hyperthyroidism. The source material was peripheral blood. The rearrangement links TRBV2 to TRBJ1-1; tentatively, D is TRBD1 (5 bases). The CDR3 coding sequence is TGTGCCAGCAGTGTCACAGGCTACACTGAAGCTTCCTTT. This encodes CASSVTGYTEASF. The whole variable domain, remainder taken from reference TRBV2 and TRBJ1-1, is EPEVTQTPSHQVTQMGQEVILRCVPISNHLYFYWYRQILGQKVEFLVSFYNNEISEKSEIFDDQFSVERPDGSNFTLKIRSTKLEDSAMYFCASSVTGYTEASFGQGTRLTVV.